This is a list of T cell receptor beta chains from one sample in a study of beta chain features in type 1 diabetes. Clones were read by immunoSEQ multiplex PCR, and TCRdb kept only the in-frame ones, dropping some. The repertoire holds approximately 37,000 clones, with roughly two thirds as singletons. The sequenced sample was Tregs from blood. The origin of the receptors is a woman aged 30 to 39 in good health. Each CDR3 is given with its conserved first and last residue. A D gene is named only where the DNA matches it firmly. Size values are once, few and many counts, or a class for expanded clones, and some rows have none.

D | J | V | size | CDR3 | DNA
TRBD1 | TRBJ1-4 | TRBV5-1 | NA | CASSLRDRTTNEKLFF | TGCGCCAGCAGCCTCCGGGACAGGACAACTAATGAAAAACTGTTTTTT
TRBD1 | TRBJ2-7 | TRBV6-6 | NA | CASSYRQGAYEQYF | TGTGCCAGCAGTTATCGCCAGGGGGCATACGAGCAGTACTTC
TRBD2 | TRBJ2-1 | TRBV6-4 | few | CASSRLAGSSYNEQFF | TGTGCCAGCAGTCGACTAGCGGGGAGCTCCTACAATGAGCAGTTCTTC
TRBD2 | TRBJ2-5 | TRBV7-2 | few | CASSLVLGGVGETQYF | TGTGCCAGCAGCTTAGTGTTGGGAGGGGTGGGGGAGACCCAGTACTTC
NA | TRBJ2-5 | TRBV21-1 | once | CASSKAQMPQETQYF | TGTGCCAGCAGCAAAGCACAGATGCCCCAAGAGACCCAGTACTTC
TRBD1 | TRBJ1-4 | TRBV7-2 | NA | CASSQGPMTGQKLFF | TGTGCCAGCAGCCAAGGACCGATGACAGGGCAAAAACTGTTTTTT
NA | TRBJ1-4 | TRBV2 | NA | CASLPDRNNEKLFF | TGTGCCAGCCTCCCAGACAGGAATAATGAAAAACTGTTTTTT
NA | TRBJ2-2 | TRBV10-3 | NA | CATTRGNTGELFF | TGTGCCACCACGCGAGGGAACACCGGGGAGCTGTTTTTT
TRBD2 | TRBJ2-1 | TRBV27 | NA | CASSPILTSGSYNEQFF | TGTGCCAGCAGTCCAATCTTGACTAGCGGCTCCTACAATGAGCAGTTCTTC
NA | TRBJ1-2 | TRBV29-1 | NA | CSVTEVDGRDGYTF | TGCAGCGTTACCGAAGTGGACGGGAGAGATGGCTACACCTTC
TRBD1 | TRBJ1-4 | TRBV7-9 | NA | CASSPGTGEEKLFF | TGTGCCAGCAGCCCCGGGACAGGGGAAGAAAAACTGTTTTTT
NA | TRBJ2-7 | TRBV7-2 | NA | CASSRGGHTYEQYF | TGTGCCAGCAGCCGCGGGGGACATACGTACGAGCAGTACTTC
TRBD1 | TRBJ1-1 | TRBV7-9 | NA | CASSSKDRAEAFF | TGTGCCAGCAGCTCGAAGGACAGGGCTGAAGCTTTCTTT
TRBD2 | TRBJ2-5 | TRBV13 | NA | CASSFASGRQTQYF | TGTGCCAGCAGCTTTGCTAGCGGGAGACAGACCCAGTACTTC
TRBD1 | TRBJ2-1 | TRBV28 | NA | CATYRGYNEQFF | TGTGCCACCTACAGGGGCTACAATGAGCAGTTCTTC
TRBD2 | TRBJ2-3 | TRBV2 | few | CASSGLAGSTDTQYF | TGTGCCAGCAGTGGACTAGCGGGATCCACAGATACGCAGTATTTT
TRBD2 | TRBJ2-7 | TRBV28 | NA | CASGLAGAPEQYF | TGTGCCAGCGGACTAGCGGGCGCCCCCGAGCAGTACTTC
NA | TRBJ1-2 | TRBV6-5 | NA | CASSYYARVGGGYTF | TGTGCCAGCAGTTACTACGCAAGGGTGGGAGGTGGCTACACCTTC
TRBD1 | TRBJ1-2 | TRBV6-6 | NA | CASSFGQGASGYTF | TGTGCCAGCAGTTTCGGACAGGGGGCGTCAGGCTACACCTTC
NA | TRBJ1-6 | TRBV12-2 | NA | CASRLEPDRDNSPLHF | TGTGCAAGTCGCTTAGAGCCCGACAGGGATAATTCACCCCTCCACTTT
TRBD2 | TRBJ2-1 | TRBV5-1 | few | CASRLAGVGNEQFF | TGCGCCAGCAGGCTAGCGGGAGTCGGTAATGAGCAGTTCTTC
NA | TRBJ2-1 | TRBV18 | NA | CASSPFRHSRPTNNEQFF | TGTGCCAGCTCACCATTTCGACACAGCCGTCCTACCAACAATGAGCAGTTCTTC
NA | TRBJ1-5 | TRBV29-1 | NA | CSVRKAFNQPQHF | TGCAGCGTACGAAAAGCCTTCAATCAGCCCCAGCATTTT
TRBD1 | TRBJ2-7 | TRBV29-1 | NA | CSVAPGTGLSYEQYF | TGCAGCGTTGCCCCAGGGACAGGGCTCTCCTACGAGCAGTACTTC
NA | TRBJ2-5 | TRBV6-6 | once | CASSYGGAAETQYF | TGTGCCAGCAGTTACGGGGGCGCTGCGGAGACCCAGTACTTC
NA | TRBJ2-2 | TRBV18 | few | CASSPAGSNTGELFF | TGTGCCAGCTCACCGGCAGGGTCGAACACCGGGGAGCTGTTTTTT
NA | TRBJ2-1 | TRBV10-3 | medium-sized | CAIRNHSSNEQFF | TGTGCCATCAGAAACCACTCCTCCAATGAGCAGTTCTTC
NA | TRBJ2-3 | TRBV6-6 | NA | CASSSQRVGYTDTQYF | TGTGCCAGCAGTTCCCAGCGGGTCGGCTACACAGATACGCAGTATTTT
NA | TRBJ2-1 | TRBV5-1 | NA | CASSLIQGGSAIGSYNEQFF | TGCGCCAGCAGCTTGATACAGGGAGGGAGCGCCATTGGATCCTACAATGAGCAGTTCTTC
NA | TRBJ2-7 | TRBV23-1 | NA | CASSQSVPRRGYEQYF | TGCGCCAGCAGTCAATCAGTTCCTCGCCGCGGGTACGAGCAGTACTTC
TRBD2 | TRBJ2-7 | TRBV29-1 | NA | CSVATSGSYEQYF | TGCAGCGTAGCGACTAGCGGGTCCTACGAGCAGTACTTC
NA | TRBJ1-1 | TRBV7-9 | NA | CASSLQTGGAAFF | TGTGCCAGCAGCCTCCAGACAGGCGGTGCTGCTTTCTTT
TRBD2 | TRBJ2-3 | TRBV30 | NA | CAWRRESTDTQYF | TGTGCCTGGAGGCGGGAGAGCACAGATACGCAGTATTTT
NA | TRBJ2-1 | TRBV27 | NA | CASSLSLFSYNEQFF | TGTGCCAGCAGTTTAAGTCTATTCTCCTACAATGAGCAGTTCTTC
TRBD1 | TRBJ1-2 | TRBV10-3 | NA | CAITRGLDYGYTF | TGTGCCATCACCAGGGGGCTTGACTATGGCTACACCTTC
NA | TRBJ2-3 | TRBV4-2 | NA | CASSQETLAASTDTQYF | TGTGCCAGCAGCCAAGAAACTCTCGCGGCCAGCACAGATACGCAGTATTTT
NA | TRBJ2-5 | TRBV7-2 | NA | CASSRLAMETQYF | TGTGCCAGCAGTCGTCTAGCGATGGAGACCCAGTACTTC
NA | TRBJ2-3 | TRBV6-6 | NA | CASSYQTGSDTQYF | TGTGCCAGCAGTTACCAGACAGGTTCTGATACGCAGTATTTT
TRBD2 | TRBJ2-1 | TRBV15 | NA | CATSREAGVGFRGQFF | TGTGCCACCAGCAGAGAAGCGGGAGTCGGTTTCAGAGGGCAGTTCTTC
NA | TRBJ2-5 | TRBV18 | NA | CASSPSPRETQYF | TGTGCCAGCTCACCCTCCCCCCGGGAGACCCAGTACTTC
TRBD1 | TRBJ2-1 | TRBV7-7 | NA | CASSLSTGYNEQFF | TGTGCTAGCAGCCTATCGACAGGGTACAATGAGCAGTTCTTC
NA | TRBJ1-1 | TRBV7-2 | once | CASSFGGTTEAFF | TGTGCCAGCAGCTTCGGGGGGACCACTGAAGCTTTCTTT
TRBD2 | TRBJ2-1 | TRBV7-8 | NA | CASKGLAGGPLVNNEQFF | TGTGCCAGCAAGGGACTAGCGGGAGGGCCTTTAGTAAACAATGAGCAGTTCTTC
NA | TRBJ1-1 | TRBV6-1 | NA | CASSIREGTEAFF | TGTGCCAGCAGTATCAGGGAGGGGACTGAAGCTTTCTTT
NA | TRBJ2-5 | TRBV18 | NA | CASSQGQETQYF | TGTGCCAGCTCCCAGGGGCAAGAGACCCAGTACTTC
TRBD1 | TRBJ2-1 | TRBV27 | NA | CASSLRQGANEQFF | TGTGCCAGCAGTCTAAGACAGGGGGCGAATGAGCAGTTCTTC
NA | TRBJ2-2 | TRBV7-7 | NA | CATSPLPPGNTGELFF | TGTGCTACCTCACCTCTTCCCCCAGGGAATACCGGGGAGCTGTTTTTT
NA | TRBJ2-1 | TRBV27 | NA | CASSILRPGLEQFF | TGTGCCAGCAGTATACTTAGGCCGGGACTCGAGCAGTTCTTC